Listed below are T cell receptor beta chains from one sample, sequenced in a study of shared T cell receptors in the human thymus. The data were produced by immunoSEQ multiplex PCR, yet TCRdb's version contains in-frame clones alone and is incomplete. The top ten clones hold over 0.008% of a sample with more than 550,000 clones, 70% to 90% of them seen once. These data were also reused for a study on human thymus T cells.

The sequenced sample consisted of thymocytes. The receptors here all came from a boy younger than two with a congenital heart defect. CDR3s include the opening cysteine and the closing phenylalanine or tryptophan. D genes are given only for firm matches. Only some rows state a clone size, as once, few, many or a class for expanded clones.

V gene,J gene,clone size,CDR3 length,D gene,CDR3 protein,CDR3 DNA
TRBV4-2,TRBJ1-1,NA,18,NA,CASSPVRGPKGVNTEAFF,TGTGCCAGCAGCCCGGTTAGGGGACCAAAGGGGGTAAACACTGAAGCTTTCTTT
TRBV11-2,TRBJ1-1,NA,16,NA,CASSWTWIPVNTEAFF,TGTGCCAGCAGCTGGACTTGGATCCCGGTCAACACTGAAGCTTTCTTT
TRBV18,TRBJ1-1,NA,14,TRBD1,CASSRDRGATEAFF,TGTGCCAGCTCACGGGACAGGGGTGCCACTGAAGCTTTCTTT
TRBV13,TRBJ1-2,NA,14,NA,CASSPQRSPYGYTF,TGTGCCAGCAGCCCACAGCGGAGCCCCTATGGCTACACCTTC
TRBV27,TRBJ1-2,NA,14,NA,CASSLSPTVYGYTF,TGTGCCAGCAGTTTATCCCCTACGGTCTATGGCTACACCTTC
TRBV5-1,TRBJ2-7,NA,16,TRBD2,CASSLEVSGRTYEQYF,TGCGCCAGCAGCTTGGAGGTTAGCGGGAGGACTTACGAGCAGTACTTC
TRBV5-6,TRBJ2-1,NA,16,NA,CASSLGGGGGSNEQFF,TGTGCCAGCAGCCTGGGCGGTGGCGGCGGCAGCAATGAGCAGTTCTTC
TRBV5-1,TRBJ2-5,NA,16,TRBD2,CASSLDGRLAGETQYF,TGCGCCAGCAGCTTGGATGGGCGACTAGCGGGGGAGACCCAGTACTTC
TRBV5-6,TRBJ2-1,NA,14,NA,CASSLVGSNNEQFF,TGTGCCAGCAGCTTGGTCGGGTCAAACAATGAGCAGTTCTTC
TRBV7-9,TRBJ2-1,NA,18,TRBD2,CASSSRRLAVITYNEQFF,TGTGCCAGCAGCTCCCGGCGACTAGCGGTTATAACCTACAATGAGCAGTTCTTC
TRBV19,TRBJ1-1,NA,13,NA,CASSLPSRVEAFF,TGTGCCAGTAGTTTACCGAGCCGTGTTGAAGCTTTCTTT
TRBV6-1,TRBJ2-2,few,16,NA,CASSEWRRRGTGELFF,TGTGCCAGCAGTGAATGGCGTAGGCGAGGGACCGGGGAGCTGTTTTTT
TRBV30,TRBJ2-3,NA,16,NA,CAWSVGQSPSTDTQYF,TGTGCCTGGAGTGTGGGGCAGAGCCCTAGCACAGATACGCAGTATTTT
TRBV23-1,TRBJ2-1,NA,16,TRBD2,CASSDSAGGDYNEQFF,TGCGCCAGCAGTGACTCAGCGGGAGGAGATTACAATGAGCAGTTCTTC
TRBV5-8,TRBJ2-3,NA,16,NA,CASSLRTIGLTDTQYF,TGTGCCAGCAGCTTGCGCACTATAGGACTCACAGATACGCAGTATTTT
TRBV5-1,TRBJ2-3,NA,16,TRBD1,CASSPWTGWSTDTQYF,TGCGCCAGCAGCCCCTGGACAGGGTGGAGCACAGATACGCAGTATTTT
TRBV27,TRBJ2-1,NA,16,NA,CASHPFSEGWWNEQFF,TGTGCCAGCCACCCTTTTTCCGAGGGCTGGTGGAATGAGCAGTTCTTC
TRBV19,TRBJ1-2,NA,10,NA,CAIYRDGYTF,TGTGCCATTTACAGGGATGGCTACACCTTC
TRBV7-9,TRBJ2-1,NA,17,TRBD2,CASSPIGGGLADDEQFF,TGTGCCAGCAGCCCGATCGGGGGGGGACTAGCTGACGATGAGCAGTTCTTC
TRBV5-1,TRBJ1-2,NA,13,NA,CASSLRGKYGYTF,TGCGCCAGCAGCTTGAGAGGGAAGTATGGCTACACCTTC
TRBV6-6,TRBJ1-4,few,14,NA,CASSCDTSNEKLFF,TGTGCCAGCAGTTGTGACACCTCTAATGAAAAACTGTTTTTT
TRBV9,TRBJ2-1,NA,15,TRBD2,CASSVDEAGGDEQFF,TGTGCCAGCAGCGTAGACGAGGCGGGAGGAGATGAGCAGTTCTTC
TRBV4-3,TRBJ2-2,NA,16,TRBD1,CASSLDREWLAGELFF,TGCGCCAGCAGCCTCGACAGGGAATGGTTGGCCGGGGAGCTGTTTTTT
TRBV30,TRBJ2-7,NA,14,TRBD1,CAWGGQGLEYEQYF,TGTGCCTGGGGGGGACAGGGGCTAGAATACGAGCAGTACTTC
TRBV4-3,TRBJ2-2,NA,15,NA,CASSQESGVTGELFF,TGCGCCAGCAGCCAAGAATCGGGGGTCACCGGGGAGCTGTTTTTT
TRBV6-5,TRBJ2-3,few,15,TRBD2,CASRASGPSTDTQYF,TGTGCCAGCAGGGCTAGCGGACCCTCCACAGATACGCAGTATTTT
TRBV10-1,TRBJ1-1,NA,18,TRBD1,CASSNRGPGPLENTEAFF,TGCGCCAGCAGTAACAGGGGGCCGGGTCCGCTAGAGAACACTGAAGCTTTCTTT
TRBV7-8,TRBJ2-1,NA,15,NA,CASSLWPSEANEQFF,TGTGCCAGCAGCTTGTGGCCCTCCGAGGCCAATGAGCAGTTCTTC
TRBV2,TRBJ2-5,NA,16,TRBD2,CASRALAGERRETQYF,TGTGCCAGCCGTGCGCTAGCGGGGGAAAGGCGAGAGACCCAGTACTTC
TRBV5-1,TRBJ1-1,NA,16,TRBD1,CASSLGQGNRDTEAFF,TGCGCCAGCAGCTTGGGACAGGGTAATCGGGACACTGAAGCTTTCTTT
TRBV14,TRBJ1-2,once,14,NA,CASSQVPGHYGYTF,TGTGCCAGCAGCCAAGTCCCAGGGCACTATGGCTACACCTTC
TRBV7-2,TRBJ2-7,NA,15,TRBD2,CASSPRAGLANEQYF,TGTGCCAGCAGCCCCCGAGCGGGACTAGCAAACGAGCAGTACTTC